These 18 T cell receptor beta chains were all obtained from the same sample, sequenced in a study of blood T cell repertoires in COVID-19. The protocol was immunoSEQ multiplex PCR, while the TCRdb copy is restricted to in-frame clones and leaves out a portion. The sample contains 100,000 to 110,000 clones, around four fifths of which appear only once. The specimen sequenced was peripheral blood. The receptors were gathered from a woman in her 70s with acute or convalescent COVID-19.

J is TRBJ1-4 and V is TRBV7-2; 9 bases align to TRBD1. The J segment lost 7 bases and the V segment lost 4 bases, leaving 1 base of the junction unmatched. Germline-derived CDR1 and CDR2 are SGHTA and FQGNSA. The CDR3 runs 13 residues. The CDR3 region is CASSYRGREKLFF. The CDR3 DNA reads TGTGCCAGCAGCTACAGGGGGCGTGAAAAACTGTTTTTT.

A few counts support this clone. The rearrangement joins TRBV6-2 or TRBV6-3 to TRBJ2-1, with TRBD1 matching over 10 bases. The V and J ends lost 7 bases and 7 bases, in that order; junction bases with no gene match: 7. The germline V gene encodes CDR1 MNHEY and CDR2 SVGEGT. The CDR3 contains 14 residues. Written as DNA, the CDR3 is TGTGCCAGCACCCCGGGACAGGGGAGAAATGAGCAGTTCTTC. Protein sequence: CASTPGQGRNEQFF.

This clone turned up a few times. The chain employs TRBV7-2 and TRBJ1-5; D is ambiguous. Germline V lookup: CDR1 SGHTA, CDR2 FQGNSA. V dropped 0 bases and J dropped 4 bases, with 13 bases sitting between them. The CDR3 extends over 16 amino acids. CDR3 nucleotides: TGTGCCAGCAGCTTAGCGACTACCCCTCAGAATCAGCCCCAGCATTTT. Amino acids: CASSLATTPQNQPQHF.

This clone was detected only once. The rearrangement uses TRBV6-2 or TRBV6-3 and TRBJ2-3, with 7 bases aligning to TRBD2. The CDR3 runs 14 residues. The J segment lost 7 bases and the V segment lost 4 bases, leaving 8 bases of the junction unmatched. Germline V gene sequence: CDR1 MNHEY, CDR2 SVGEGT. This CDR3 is CASSSAGTTHTQYF. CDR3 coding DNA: TGTGCCAGCAGTTCCGCCGGGACTACTCATACGCAGTATTTT.

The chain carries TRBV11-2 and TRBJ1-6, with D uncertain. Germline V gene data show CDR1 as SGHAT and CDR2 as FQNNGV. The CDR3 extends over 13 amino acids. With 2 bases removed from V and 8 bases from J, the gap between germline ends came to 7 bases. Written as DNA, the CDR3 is TGTGCCAGCAGCTTACACAGATATTCACCCCTCCACTTT. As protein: CASSLHRYSPLHF.

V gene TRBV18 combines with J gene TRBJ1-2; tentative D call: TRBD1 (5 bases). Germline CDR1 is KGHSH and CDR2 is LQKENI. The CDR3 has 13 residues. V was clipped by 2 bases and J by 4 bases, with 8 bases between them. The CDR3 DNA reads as TGTGCCAGCTCACCAACAGGCAGCTATGGCTACACCTTC. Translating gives CASSPTGSYGYTF.

The DNA of the CDR3 is TGTGCCAGCAGTTCGAACAGGGGGACCCAGTACTTC. This translates into CASSSNRGTQYF. J is TRBJ2-5 and V is TRBV27, with 7 positions matching TRBD1. The junction had 3 bases not matched to a gene; V was cut back by 4 bases and J by 7 bases. Germline V CDR1 and CDR2: MNHEY, SMNVEV (reference sequence). The CDR3 sequence is 12 residues long.

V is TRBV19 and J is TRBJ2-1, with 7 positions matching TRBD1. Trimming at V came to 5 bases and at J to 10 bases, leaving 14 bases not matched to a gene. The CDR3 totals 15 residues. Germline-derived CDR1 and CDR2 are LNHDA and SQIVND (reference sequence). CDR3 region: CASSRTGEGSSEQFF. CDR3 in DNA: TGTGCCAGTAGTCGCACAGGGGAAGGATCAAGCGAGCAGTTCTTC.

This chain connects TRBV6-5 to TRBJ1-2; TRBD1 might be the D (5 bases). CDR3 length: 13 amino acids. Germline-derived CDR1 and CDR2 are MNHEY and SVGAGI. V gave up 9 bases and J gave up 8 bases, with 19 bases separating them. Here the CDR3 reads CASRNTQGQGYTF. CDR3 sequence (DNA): TGTGCCAGTAGAAACACCCAGGGCCAAGGCTACACCTTC.

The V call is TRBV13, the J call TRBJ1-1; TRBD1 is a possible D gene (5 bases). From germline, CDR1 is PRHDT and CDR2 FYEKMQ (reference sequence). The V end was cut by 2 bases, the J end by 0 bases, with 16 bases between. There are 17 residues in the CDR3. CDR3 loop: CASSLPIYRTMNTEAFF. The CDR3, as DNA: TGTGCCAGCAGCTTACCTATATACAGGACAATGAACACTGAAGCTTTCTTT. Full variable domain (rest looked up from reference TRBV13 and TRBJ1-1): AAGVIQSPRHLIKEKRETATLKCYPIPRHDTVYWYQQGPGQDPQFLISFYEKMQSDKGSIPDRFSAQQFSDYHSELNMSSLELGDSALYFCASSLPIYRTMNTEAFFGQGTRLTVV.

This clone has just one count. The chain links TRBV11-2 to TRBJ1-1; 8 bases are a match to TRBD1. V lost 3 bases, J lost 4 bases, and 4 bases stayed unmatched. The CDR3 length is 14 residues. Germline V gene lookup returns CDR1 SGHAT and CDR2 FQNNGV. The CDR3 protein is CASSFGQGGTEAFF. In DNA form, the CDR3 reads TGTGCCAGCAGCTTTGGACAGGGAGGCACTGAAGCTTTCTTT.

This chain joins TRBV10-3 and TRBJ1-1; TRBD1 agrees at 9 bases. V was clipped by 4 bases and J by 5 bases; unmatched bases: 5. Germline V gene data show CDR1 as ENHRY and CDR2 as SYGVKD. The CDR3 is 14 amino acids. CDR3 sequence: CAISGDRVGTEAFF. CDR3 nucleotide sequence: TGTGCCATCAGTGGGGACAGGGTGGGAACTGAAGCTTTCTTT.

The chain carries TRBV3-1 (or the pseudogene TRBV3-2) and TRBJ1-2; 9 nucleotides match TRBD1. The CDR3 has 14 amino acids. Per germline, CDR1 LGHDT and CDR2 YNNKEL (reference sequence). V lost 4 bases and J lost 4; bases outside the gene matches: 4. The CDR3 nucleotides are TGTGCCAGCAGCCCCGGACAGGGGATCTATGGCTACACCTTC. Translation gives CASSPGQGIYGYTF.

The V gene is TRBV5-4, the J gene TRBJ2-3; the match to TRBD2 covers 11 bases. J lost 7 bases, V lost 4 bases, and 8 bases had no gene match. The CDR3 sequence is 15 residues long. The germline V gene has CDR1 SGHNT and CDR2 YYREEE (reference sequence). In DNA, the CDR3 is TGTGCCAGCAGCCAAACTAGCGGGGGTCGGTATACGCAGTATTTT. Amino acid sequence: CASSQTSGGRYTQYF.

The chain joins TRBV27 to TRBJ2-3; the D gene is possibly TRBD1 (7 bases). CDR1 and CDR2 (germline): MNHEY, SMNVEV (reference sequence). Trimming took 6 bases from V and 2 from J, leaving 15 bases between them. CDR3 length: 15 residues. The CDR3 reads CASSWEDRPTDTQYF. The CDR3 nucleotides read TGTGCCAGCAGCTGGGAGGACAGGCCCACAGATACGCAGTATTTT.

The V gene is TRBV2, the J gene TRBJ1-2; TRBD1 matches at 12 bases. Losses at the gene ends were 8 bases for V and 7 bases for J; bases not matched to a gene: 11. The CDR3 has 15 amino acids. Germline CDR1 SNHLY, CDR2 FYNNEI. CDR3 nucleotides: TGTGCCAGCCGTGGGAGGGACAGGGGGCGAAGTGGCTACACCTTC. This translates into CASRGRDRGRSGYTF.

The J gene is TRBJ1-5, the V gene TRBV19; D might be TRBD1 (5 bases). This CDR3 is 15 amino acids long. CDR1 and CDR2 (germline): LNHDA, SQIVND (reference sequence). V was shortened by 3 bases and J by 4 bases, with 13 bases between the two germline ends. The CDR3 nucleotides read TGTGCCAGTAGTATCGCGCAGGGAAGGAATCAGCCCCAGCATTTT. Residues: CASSIAQGRNQPQHF.

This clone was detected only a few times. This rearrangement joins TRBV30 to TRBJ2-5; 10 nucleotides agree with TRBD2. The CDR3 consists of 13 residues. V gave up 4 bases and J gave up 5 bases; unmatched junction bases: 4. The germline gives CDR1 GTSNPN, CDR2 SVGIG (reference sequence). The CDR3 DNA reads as TGTGCCTGGAAGCGGGGGGGTGGTGAGACCCAGTACTTC. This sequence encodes CAWKRGGGETQYF.